This TCR beta chain was sequenced for a study of OX40 agonist ivuxolimab in advanced cancers. Turning to the study itself: Ivuxolimab, an antibody acting as an agonist of OX40 (CD134), was used to treat patients. Partial responses, seen in three patients, involved one hepatocellular carcinoma and two cutaneous melanomas. Study-level findings and limits: Compared with CD4+, CD8+ T cells on average had more expanded clones. CD4+ and CD8+ T cells in blood underwent clonal expansion by week 6 at 0.1 to 3.0 mg/kg.

As concerns this clone: What it binds is not known.

This CDR3 is 15 amino acids long. Germline V lookup: CDR1 MNHNS, CDR2 SASEGT. V shed 3 bases, J shed 3 bases, and the junction held 7 bases outside the gene matches. Method: immunoSEQ multiplex PCR; TCRdb's copy keeps in-frame clones and lacks some. The sample consists of about 50,000 clones, just under 80% of them appearing once. This receptor was identified in an adult with an advanced solid tumor such as melanoma, head and neck, liver or kidney cancer. Specimen: CD4+ or CD8+ T cells sorted from blood, collected in a trial of the OX40 agonist ivuxolimab. This chain links TRBV6-1 with TRBJ2-7; 8 nucleotides line up with TRBD1. The CDR3 DNA follows: TGTGCCAGCAGTGATCAGGGGGCGATCCGCTACGAGCAGTACTTC. It specifies CASSDQGAIRYEQYF.